Listed below are T cell receptor beta chains from one sample, sequenced in a study of patients and donors after allogeneic stem cell transplantation. TCRdb re-called the RT-PCR reads through MiXCR, storing one row per CDR3 protein. The sample has approximately 98,000 distinct CDR3 sequences, around 36% seen once; the top ten hold around 25%. Specimen: blood, either unsorted or a sorted T cell fraction (not recorded which). The receptors derive from a human donor who was either an allogeneic HSCT recipient or a stem cell or donor lymphocyte infusion donor (not recorded which). It is not recorded whose cells these are; they may come from a transplant donor. CDR3s include the opening cysteine and the closing phenylalanine or tryptophan. Each record gives: D gene, J gene, V gene, clone size, CDR3 DNA, CDR3 protein. D genes are given only for firm matches. For some rows the clone size is stated as once, few or many, or as a class when expanded; others skip it.

D gene: TRBD1
J gene: TRBJ2-7
V gene: TRBV4-3
clone size: NA
CDR3 DNA: TGCGCCAGCAGCCAAGACCGGGACAGGGGGTTTTACGAGCAGTACTTC
CDR3 protein: CASSQDRDRGFYEQYF

D gene: NA
J gene: TRBJ2-5
V gene: TRBV5-1
clone size: NA
CDR3 DNA: TGCGCCAGCAGCTTGGACACGACACAAGAGACCCAGTACTTC
CDR3 protein: CASSLDTTQETQYF

D gene: NA
J gene: TRBJ2-1
V gene: TRBV4-3
clone size: NA
CDR3 DNA: TGCGCCAGCAGCCAGAAACTTGGAAGCTCCTACAATGAGCAGTTCTTC
CDR3 protein: CASSQKLGSSYNEQFF

D gene: NA
J gene: TRBJ1-1
V gene: TRBV12-3/TRBV12-4
clone size: few
CDR3 DNA: TGTGCCAGCACCCTCAGACTGAACACTGAAGCTTTCTTT
CDR3 protein: CASTLRLNTEAFF

D gene: NA
J gene: TRBJ1-4
V gene: TRBV20-1
clone size: NA
CDR3 DNA: TGCAGTGCTAGACCCCCGGGCAGGGGTTTTGAAAAACTGTTTTTT
CDR3 protein: CSARPPGRGFEKLFF

D gene: NA
J gene: TRBJ1-4
V gene: TRBV21-1
clone size: few
CDR3 DNA: TGTGCCAGCAGTACCTATTCCGAGTCAGGGCGGGATGAAAAACTGTTTTTT
CDR3 protein: CASSTYSESGRDEKLFF

D gene: NA
J gene: TRBJ1-6
V gene: TRBV7-2
clone size: NA
CDR3 DNA: TGTGCCAGCAGCTTCATGCAACAGGGCCATTCACCCCTCCACTTT
CDR3 protein: CASSFMQQGHSPLHF

D gene: NA
J gene: TRBJ2-3
V gene: TRBV7-2
clone size: once
CDR3 DNA: TGTGCCAGCAGCTTAGCGGGGAAACCTAGCACAGATACGCAGTATTTT
CDR3 protein: CASSLAGKPSTDTQYF

D gene: TRBD1
J gene: TRBJ1-5
V gene: TRBV4-2
clone size: few
CDR3 DNA: TGTGCCAGCAGCCAACAAAGGACAGGGGGAAGCAATCAGCCCCAGCATTTT
CDR3 protein: CASSQQRTGGSNQPQHF

D gene: NA
J gene: TRBJ1-2
V gene: TRBV21-1
clone size: NA
CDR3 DNA: TGTGCCAGCGAAGAGCTCCGGGCCCCCTATGGCTACACCTTC
CDR3 protein: CASEELRAPYGYTF

D gene: NA
J gene: TRBJ1-2
V gene: TRBV5-5
clone size: many
CDR3 DNA: TGTGCCAGCAGCGACCCGGGACGGAACGTTGACTATGGCTACACCTTC
CDR3 protein: CASSDPGRNVDYGYTF

D gene: NA
J gene: TRBJ1-2
V gene: TRBV29-1
clone size: NA
CDR3 DNA: TGCAGCGTTGAAAGGAACTATGGCTACACCTTC
CDR3 protein: CSVERNYGYTF

D gene: NA
J gene: TRBJ2-3
V gene: TRBV7-7
clone size: few
CDR3 DNA: TGTGCTAGCAGCCCCCCAGGTTCCGATACGCAGTATTTT
CDR3 protein: CASSPPGSDTQYF

D gene: TRBD1
J gene: TRBJ2-3
V gene: TRBV6-1
clone size: few
CDR3 DNA: TGTGCCAGCAGTGAACGGTACAGGGGAAAGCAGTATTTT
CDR3 protein: CASSERYRGKQYF

D gene: NA
J gene: TRBJ2-3
V gene: TRBV10-3
clone size: NA
CDR3 DNA: TGTGCCATCAGTGAGTCCGAGGGAGCTATACCCAATACGCAGTATTTT
CDR3 protein: CAISESEGAIPNTQYF

D gene: TRBD2
J gene: TRBJ2-7
V gene: TRBV9
clone size: many
CDR3 DNA: TGTGCCAGCAGCATTAGCGGGAGCTCCTACGAGCAGTACTTC
CDR3 protein: CASSISGSSYEQYF

D gene: TRBD1
J gene: TRBJ1-2
V gene: TRBV6-5
clone size: many
CDR3 DNA: TGTGCCAGCAGTTACGGGCTCGGACAGGGTCTTTATGGCTACACCTTC
CDR3 protein: CASSYGLGQGLYGYTF

D gene: NA
J gene: TRBJ1-5
V gene: TRBV6-1
clone size: NA
CDR3 DNA: TGTGCCAGCAACTCGGCCGCGCCGGGCAATCAGCGCCAGCATTTT
CDR3 protein: CASNSAAPGNQRQHF

D gene: TRBD2
J gene: TRBJ2-1
V gene: TRBV30
clone size: few
CDR3 DNA: TGTGCCTGGAGTGGGACTAGCGACCAGTTCTTC
CDR3 protein: CAWSGTSDQFF

D gene: NA
J gene: TRBJ1-5
V gene: TRBV6-5
clone size: few
CDR3 DNA: TGTGCCAGCAGTTACAACCACCGCAGCAATCAGCCCCAGCATTTT
CDR3 protein: CASSYNHRSNQPQHF

D gene: NA
J gene: TRBJ2-5
V gene: TRBV5-1
clone size: NA
CDR3 DNA: TGCGCCAGCACCCTTGGGGGAGAGACCCAGTACTTC
CDR3 protein: CASTLGGETQYF

D gene: NA
J gene: TRBJ1-5
V gene: TRBV20-1
clone size: few
CDR3 DNA: TGCAGTGCTAGTAGGACGGAGGCTAGACAGCCCCAGCATTTT
CDR3 protein: CSASRTEARQPQHF

D gene: NA
J gene: TRBJ2-3
V gene: TRBV4-3
clone size: NA
CDR3 DNA: TGCGCCAGCAGCCAACTTCCGGGAGATACGCAGTATTTT
CDR3 protein: CASSQLPGDTQYF

D gene: NA
J gene: TRBJ2-7
V gene: TRBV5-1
clone size: NA
CDR3 DNA: TGCGCCAGCAGCTTGTCCACGCTACGATACGAGCAGTACTTC
CDR3 protein: CASSLSTLRYEQYF

D gene: NA
J gene: TRBJ2-7
V gene: TRBV6-2/TRBV6-3
clone size: NA
CDR3 DNA: TGTGCCAGTAACAACGTTTACGAGCAGTACTTC
CDR3 protein: CASNNVYEQYF

D gene: NA
J gene: TRBJ2-5
V gene: TRBV28
clone size: NA
CDR3 DNA: TGTGCCAGCAGTTTGCCGGGAGAGGAGACCCAGTACTTC
CDR3 protein: CASSLPGEETQYF

D gene: NA
J gene: TRBJ2-7
V gene: TRBV20-1
clone size: few
CDR3 DNA: TGCAGTCCCAGGGGTAGGCTCTACGAGCAGTACTTC
CDR3 protein: CSPRGRLYEQYF

D gene: NA
J gene: TRBJ1-6
V gene: TRBV7-2
clone size: NA
CDR3 DNA: TGTGCCAGCAGCTTAGTTTACGGACATGTTAATTCACCCCTCCACTTT
CDR3 protein: CASSLVYGHVNSPLHF

D gene: TRBD2
J gene: TRBJ2-7
V gene: TRBV28
clone size: NA
CDR3 DNA: TGTGCCAGCAGTTTTAGATTCAGCGGGAGAAGCGAGCAGTACTTC
CDR3 protein: CASSFRFSGRSEQYF

D gene: NA
J gene: TRBJ1-4
V gene: TRBV5-8
clone size: NA
CDR3 DNA: TGTGCCAGCAGCTCGGGAAGTGGATCAACTAATGAAAAACTGTTTTTT
CDR3 protein: CASSSGSGSTNEKLFF

D gene: NA
J gene: TRBJ2-3
V gene: TRBV7-2
clone size: NA
CDR3 DNA: TGTGCCAGCAGCTTAGCGAGGGAAGATACGCAGTATTTT
CDR3 protein: CASSLAREDTQYF

D gene: NA
J gene: TRBJ1-1
V gene: TRBV20-1
clone size: NA
CDR3 DNA: TGCAGTGCTAGAGTTCGGGGCAGGGGAGTCCAGAACACTGAAGCTTTCTTT
CDR3 protein: CSARVRGRGVQNTEAFF

D gene: NA
J gene: TRBJ1-2
V gene: TRBV11-2
clone size: few
CDR3 DNA: TGTGCCAGCAGCTCGGCACTGATGGATGGCTACACCTTC
CDR3 protein: CASSSALMDGYTF

D gene: NA
J gene: TRBJ1-1
V gene: TRBV20-1
clone size: few
CDR3 DNA: TGCAGTGCCACCGGACAGAGGAACACTGAAGCTTTCTTT
CDR3 protein: CSATGQRNTEAFF

D gene: TRBD1
J gene: TRBJ1-2
V gene: TRBV7-2
clone size: few
CDR3 DNA: TGTGCCAGCAGCTTAGGACAGGGGACCTATGGCTACACCTTC
CDR3 protein: CASSLGQGTYGYTF

D gene: NA
J gene: TRBJ1-1
V gene: TRBV11-2
clone size: NA
CDR3 DNA: TGTGCCAGCGACAGACTGCGGGGGCGGAACACTGAAGCTTTCTTT
CDR3 protein: CASDRLRGRNTEAFF

D gene: TRBD2
J gene: TRBJ2-3
V gene: TRBV28
clone size: NA
CDR3 DNA: TGTGCCAGCAGACTAGCGGGAGCTGCCGATACGCAGTATTTT
CDR3 protein: CASRLAGAADTQYF

D gene: NA
J gene: TRBJ1-5
V gene: TRBV5-1
clone size: NA
CDR3 DNA: TGCGCCAGCAGCTTAACCCTCAATCAGCCCCAGCATTTT
CDR3 protein: CASSLTLNQPQHF

D gene: NA
J gene: TRBJ1-1
V gene: TRBV24-1
clone size: NA
CDR3 DNA: TGTGCCACTGGGGGACGGAGCACTGAAGCTTTCTTT
CDR3 protein: CATGGRSTEAFF

D gene: NA
J gene: TRBJ1-5
V gene: TRBV20-1
clone size: few
CDR3 DNA: TGCAGTGCTAGAGTGGAAAATCAGCCCCAGCATTTT
CDR3 protein: CSARVENQPQHF

D gene: NA
J gene: TRBJ1-2
V gene: TRBV7-2
clone size: many
CDR3 DNA: TGTGCCAGCAGCCCTGACAGTCACACCTATGGCTACACCTTC
CDR3 protein: CASSPDSHTYGYTF

D gene: TRBD2
J gene: TRBJ2-1
V gene: TRBV4-3
clone size: few
CDR3 DNA: TGCGCCAGCAGCCAAGTCCAAGGTCGAGGTAGCGGGATTTACAATGAGCAGTTCTTC
CDR3 protein: CASSQVQGRGSGIYNEQFF

D gene: NA
J gene: TRBJ1-2
V gene: TRBV20-1
clone size: NA
CDR3 DNA: TGCAGTGCTAGTGTGTATGGCTACACCTTC
CDR3 protein: CSASVYGYTF

D gene: TRBD1
J gene: TRBJ1-1
V gene: TRBV7-9
clone size: NA
CDR3 DNA: TGTGCCAGCACCCTAGGGACAGGGAGGGGTGAAGCTTTCTTT
CDR3 protein: CASTLGTGRGEAFF

D gene: NA
J gene: TRBJ1-1
V gene: TRBV20-1
clone size: NA
CDR3 DNA: TGCAGTGCTAGAGCCAACACTGAAGCTTTCTTT
CDR3 protein: CSARANTEAFF

D gene: TRBD2
J gene: TRBJ2-1
V gene: TRBV6-6
clone size: NA
CDR3 DNA: TGTGCCAGCAGTTACTCGCGCAGCCGAGGGACTAGCGGCTCCTACAATGAGCAGTTCTTC
CDR3 protein: CASSYSRSRGTSGSYNEQFF

D gene: NA
J gene: TRBJ1-1
V gene: TRBV7-2
clone size: NA
CDR3 DNA: TGTGCCAGCAGCTTATACGGGTTTGAAGCTTTCTTT
CDR3 protein: CASSLYGFEAFF

D gene: TRBD1
J gene: TRBJ1-4
V gene: TRBV15
clone size: NA
CDR3 DNA: TGTGCCACCACCGGGGGACAGGGAGGGGAAAAACTGTTTTTT
CDR3 protein: CATTGGQGGEKLFF

D gene: NA
J gene: TRBJ1-5
V gene: TRBV28
clone size: NA
CDR3 DNA: TGTGCCAGCAGTTTTTCTATGGGTGGCAATCAGCCCCAGCATTTT
CDR3 protein: CASSFSMGGNQPQHF

D gene: NA
J gene: TRBJ2-2
V gene: TRBV10-3
clone size: NA
CDR3 DNA: TGTGCCATCAGTGCCCACAGCGGGGAGCTGTTTTTT
CDR3 protein: CAISAHSGELFF

D gene: NA
J gene: TRBJ2-3
V gene: TRBV20-1
clone size: few
CDR3 DNA: TGCAGTGCTACTCGACCGCTAGCCCCCGATCCGTATTTT
CDR3 protein: CSATRPLAPDPYF

D gene: NA
J gene: TRBJ2-2
V gene: TRBV7-2
clone size: NA
CDR3 DNA: TGTGCCAGCAGCTTAATCAGGGCCGGGGAGCTGTTTTTT
CDR3 protein: CASSLIRAGELFF

D gene: NA
J gene: TRBJ2-3
V gene: TRBV6-5
clone size: NA
CDR3 DNA: TGTGCCAGCAGTTACGCTCGCAACTCCACAGATACGCAGTATTTT
CDR3 protein: CASSYARNSTDTQYF

D gene: TRBD1
J gene: TRBJ1-2
V gene: TRBV7-2
clone size: NA
CDR3 DNA: TGTGCCAGCAGCTTAGCGTTAACGACAGGGGCATTGAACTATGGCTACACCTTC
CDR3 protein: CASSLALTTGALNYGYTF

D gene: NA
J gene: TRBJ1-1
V gene: TRBV2
clone size: NA
CDR3 DNA: TGTGCCAGCAGTGATGGGGGATCTGGGAACACTGAAGCTTTCTTT
CDR3 protein: CASSDGGSGNTEAFF

D gene: NA
J gene: TRBJ2-1
V gene: TRBV10-1
clone size: NA
CDR3 DNA: TGCGCCAGCAGTGAGTCCGGGTTGGTGGGCAATGAGCAGTTCTTC
CDR3 protein: CASSESGLVGNEQFF

D gene: NA
J gene: TRBJ1-3
V gene: TRBV15
clone size: NA
CDR3 DNA: TGTGCCACCAGCTATGGCGGAAACACCATATATTTT
CDR3 protein: CATSYGGNTIYF

D gene: NA
J gene: TRBJ1-2
V gene: TRBV25-1
clone size: many
CDR3 DNA: TGTGCCAGCAGTTCCCAGCCCGGGCTCAACTATGGCTACACCTTC
CDR3 protein: CASSSQPGLNYGYTF